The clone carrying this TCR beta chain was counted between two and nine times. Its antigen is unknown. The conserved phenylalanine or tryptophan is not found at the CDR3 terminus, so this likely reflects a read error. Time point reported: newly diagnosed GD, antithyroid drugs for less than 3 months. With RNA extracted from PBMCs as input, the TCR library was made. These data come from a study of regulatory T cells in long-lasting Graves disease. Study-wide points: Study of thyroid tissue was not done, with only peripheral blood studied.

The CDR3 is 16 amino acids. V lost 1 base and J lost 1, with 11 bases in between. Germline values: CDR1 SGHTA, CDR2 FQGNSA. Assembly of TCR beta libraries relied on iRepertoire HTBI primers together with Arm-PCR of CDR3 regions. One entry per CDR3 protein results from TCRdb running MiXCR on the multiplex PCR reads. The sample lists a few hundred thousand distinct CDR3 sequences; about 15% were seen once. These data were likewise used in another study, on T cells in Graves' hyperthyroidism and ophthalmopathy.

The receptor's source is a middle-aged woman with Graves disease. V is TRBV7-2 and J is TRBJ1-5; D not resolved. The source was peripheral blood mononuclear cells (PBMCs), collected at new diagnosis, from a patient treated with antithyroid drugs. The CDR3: CASSLVGGSSNQPQHS. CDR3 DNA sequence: TGTGCCAGCAGCTTAGTAGGAGGGTCGAGCAATCAGCCCCAGCATTCT.